This entry lists 26 T cell receptor beta chains sequenced from one sample in a study of shared clonotypes between healthy human individuals. Here immunoSEQ multiplex PCR was the method, and the copy in TCRdb shows in-frame clones only, minus some. This table holds roughly 2.1 million clones, around 93% found once. CD45RO-negative cells were positively selected for CCR7, leaving out terminally differentiated effector memory CD45RA+ cells. Sequenced input: naive CD8+ T cells from PBMCs. These receptors came from a man between 18 and 35 years old in good health. Some clones in this sample may be carry-over from other donors' samples.

The CDR3 loop is CASNRRGLAGDNEQFF. CDR3 bases: TGTGCCAGCAACCGGAGGGGACTAGCGGGGGACAATGAGCAGTTCTTC. The genes are TRBV5-5 and TRBJ2-1, with TRBD2 identical over 14 bases. This CDR3 region has 16 residues. Germline V lookup: CDR1 SGHKS, CDR2 YYEKEE (reference sequence). V trimming: 6 bases; J trimming: 5 bases; junction bases outside the gene matches: 7.

Only one count was recorded for this clone. The chain uses TRBV11-2 and TRBJ2-2; a possible D gene is TRBD2 (5 bases). The CDR3 sequence is 16 residues long. Germline V CDR1 and CDR2: SGHAT, FQNNGV. The germline V and J ends were trimmed by 6 bases and 4 bases, with 18 bases remaining between them. CDR3 residues: CASRQRSRGSTGELFF. CDR3 bases: TGTGCCAGCAGACAGCGGTCCCGAGGGAGCACCGGGGAGCTGTTTTTT.

The chain recombines TRBV19 with TRBJ2-1, with TRBD2 matching over 7 bases. Germline CDR1 and CDR2: LNHDA and SQIVND (reference sequence). This CDR3 has 16 amino acids. Trimming cost V 3 bases and J 4 bases; bases outside gene matches: 9. CDR3 sequence (DNA): TGTGCCAGTAGTATCCCTTGGCGGGAGTCTTACAATGAGCAGTTCTTC. Protein sequence: CASSIPWRESYNEQFF.

The CDR3 DNA follows: TGTGCCAGCTCACCGGACAGGTCGGGCTCCTACGAGCAGTACTTC. Its translation is CASSPDRSGSYEQYF. J is TRBJ2-7 and V is TRBV18, with 7 positions matching TRBD1. Germline values: CDR1 KGHSH, CDR2 LQKENI. Trimming cost V 3 bases and J 0 bases; bases outside gene matches: 5. This CDR3 spans 15 amino acids.

The V call is TRBV7-9, the J call TRBJ2-5; D possibly corresponds to TRBD2 (6 bases). The CDR3 is 14 residues long. Per germline, CDR1 SEHNR and CDR2 FQNEAQ (reference sequence). The V end was cut by 5 bases, the J end by 5 bases, with 15 bases between. Here the CDR3 DNA reads TGTGCCAGCAGCGTAAGCGGGTTCCCTGAGACCCAGTACTTC. This translates into CASSVSGFPETQYF.

The chain links TRBV10-3 to TRBJ2-2; TRBD2 matches at 14 bases. The V gene end was trimmed by 4 bases and the J gene end by 4 bases; junction bases not matched to a gene: 8. Per the germline V gene, CDR1 is ENHRY and CDR2 is SYGVKD. The CDR3 extends over 18 amino acids. CDR3: CAISGETSGRASTGELFF. CDR3 in DNA: TGTGCCATCAGTGGGGAGACTAGCGGGAGGGCCAGCACCGGGGAGCTGTTTTTT.

The gene calls are TRBV19 and TRBJ2-3; possibly TRBD1 for D (5 bases). V shed 7 bases and J shed 0 bases, with 11 bases lying between them. The length of the CDR3 is 14 residues. Germline CDR1 LNHDA, CDR2 SQIVND (reference sequence). CDR3 in DNA: TGTGCCAGTAAGGGGTCGGTTAGCACAGATACGCAGTATTTT. It translates to CASKGSVSTDTQYF.

This chain joins TRBV6-5 and TRBJ2-2, with unresolved D. Germline lookup yields CDR1 MNHEY and CDR2 SVGAGI. The CDR3 loop spans 13 amino acids. The V end was cut by 4 bases, the J end by 6 bases, with 9 bases between. CDR3 in DNA: TGTGCCAGCAGTTCCCTTCGGTCCGGGGAGCTGTTTTTT. It codes for CASSSLRSGELFF.

The chain uses TRBV9 and TRBJ1-5; 7 bases fit TRBD1. J gave up 4 bases and V 0 bases, and 4 bases lay outside the gene matches. This CDR3 has 15 amino acids. From germline, CDR1 is SGDLS and CDR2 YYNGEE. The CDR3: CASSVAGDSNQPQHF. CDR3 in DNA: TGTGCCAGCAGCGTAGCGGGGGACAGTAATCAGCCCCAGCATTTT.

The chain links TRBV14 to TRBJ1-1, with unresolved D. Trimming removed 3 bases at V and 4 bases at J, with 18 bases between. Germline V gene data show CDR1 as SGHDN and CDR2 as FVKESK. The CDR3 consists of 16 residues. The DNA for the CDR3 is TGTGCCAGCAGCCATTTCCCAGCGGGTTGGATCACTGAAGCTTTCTTT. Amino acids: CASSHFPAGWITEAFF.

The chain is built from TRBV14 and TRBJ1-6, with D possibly being TRBD1 (5 bases). CDR1 and CDR2 from the germline V gene are SGHDN and FVKESK. The CDR3 contains 14 residues. The germline V and J ends were trimmed by 6 bases and 3 bases, with 9 bases remaining between them. In DNA, the CDR3 is TGTGCCAGCAGGGAAACAGGCTATAATTCACCCCTCCACTTT. This translates into CASRETGYNSPLHF.

DNA of the CDR3: TGTGCCAGCAGCGTAGCCACAGGGGGCTCGTATAGGGCCAACGTCCTGACTTTC. Amino acid sequence: CASSVATGGSYRANVLTF. This chain joins TRBV9 and TRBJ2-6, with 9 bases fitting TRBD1. The CDR3 consists of 18 residues. Germline V gene lookup returns CDR1 SGDLS and CDR2 YYNGEE. The junction had 9 bases not matched to a gene; V was cut back by 0 bases and J by 5 bases.

On this clone itself: Different DNA sequences within this sample yield the same CDR3. This rearrangement joins TRBV27 to TRBJ2-1; a possible D gene is TRBD1 (5 bases). This CDR3 contains 15 residues. Between the trimmed V and J ends, which lost 2 bases and 2 bases, there was a span of 10 bases. Per germline, CDR1 MNHEY and CDR2 SMNVEV (reference sequence). DNA for the CDR3: TGTGCCAGCAGTTTAGGTCAGGGCGCCTACAATGAGCAGTTCTTC. Its translation: CASSLGQGAYNEQFF.

As DNA, the CDR3 is TGTGCCAGCAGACTACAACGGGACAGCTCCTACGAGCAGTACTTC. This translates into CASRLQRDSSYEQYF. This rearrangement joins TRBV6-5 to TRBJ2-7, with TRBD1 matching 7 bases. The CDR3 contains 15 residues. With 6 bases clipped from V and 0 bases from J, the junction kept 8 bases outside the gene matches. Germline CDR1 reads MNHEY; CDR2 reads SVGAGI.

The rearrangement uses TRBV28 and TRBJ2-1, with D maybe TRBD2 (6 bases). V was trimmed by 5 bases and J by 7 bases, leaving 15 bases between them. Per germline, CDR1 MDHEN and CDR2 SYDVKM. The CDR3 has 14 residues. The CDR3 here is CASSPPSRGNEQFF. The CDR3, as DNA: TGTGCCAGCAGTCCTCCCAGCCGGGGGAATGAGCAGTTCTTC. Complete variable domain (other parts from reference TRBV28 and TRBJ2-1): DVKVTQSSRYLVKRTGEKVFLECVQDMDHENMFWYRQDPGLGLRLIYFSYDVKMKEKGDIPEGYSVSREKKERFSLILESASTNQTSMYLCASSPPSRGNEQFFGPGTRLTVL.

This clone was seen only once. The chain links TRBV25-1 to TRBJ2-7; D is possibly TRBD1 (5 bases). Germline CDR1 reads MGHDK; CDR2 reads SYGVNS. The ends were cut back, 10 bases at V and 2 bases at J, with 15 bases in the middle. The CDR3 extends over 13 amino acids. In DNA, the CDR3 is TGTGCCACCACGCCAGGACAAACCTACGAGCAGTACTTC. It codes for CATTPGQTYEQYF.

This chain connects TRBV29-1 to TRBJ1-5, with a possible D match to TRBD1 (5 bases). Germline lookup yields CDR1 SQVTM and CDR2 ANQGSEA. This CDR3 contains 14 residues. With 4 bases removed from V and 0 bases from J, the gap between germline ends came to 10 bases. The CDR3 coding sequence is TGCAGCGTTGCGCAGGGCTATAGCAATCAGCCCCAGCATTTT. It translates to CSVAQGYSNQPQHF.

The rearrangement joins TRBV10-1 to TRBJ1-5; D remains ambiguous. The germline V and J ends were trimmed by 9 bases and 0 bases, with 18 bases remaining between them. This CDR3 comprises 16 residues. The V gene's germline CDR1 is WNHNN and CDR2 SYGVQD (reference sequence). The chain's CDR3 is CARRLLGIHSNQPQHF. In nucleotides, the CDR3 is TGCGCCAGAAGACTCCTAGGGATTCATAGCAATCAGCCCCAGCATTTT.

The V gene is TRBV9, the J gene TRBJ1-2; D not certain. There are 15 residues in the CDR3. CDR1 is SGDLS and CDR2 is YYNGEE in the germline V gene. V lost 3 bases and J lost 0, with 12 bases in between. The CDR3 coding sequence is TGTGCCAGCAGCGCTAGCGGAGGGACTAACTATGGCTACACCTTC. Amino acid sequence: CASSASGGTNYGYTF.

V is TRBV11-2 and J is TRBJ2-1, with D possibly being TRBD2 (5 bases). Germline assignment: CDR1 SGHAT and CDR2 FQNNGV. The CDR3 contains 15 residues. The V end lost 5 bases, the J end lost 1 base, and 12 bases lay between the germline ends. Here the CDR3 reads CASSQDLLSYNEQFF. DNA of the CDR3: TGTGCCAGCAGCCAGGACTTGCTATCCTACAATGAGCAGTTCTTC.

This clone came up once. This sequence is one base from a far larger clone and is likely a read error. Other DNA variants within this sample encode the same CDR3. V gene TRBV6-1 combines with J gene TRBJ2-2; 11 nucleotides line up with TRBD2. The junction had 0 bases not matched to a gene; V was cut back by 2 bases and J by 4 bases. Germline V gene sequence: CDR1 MNHNS, CDR2 SASEGT. CDR3 length: 15 residues. CDR3 region: CASSELAGGTGELFF. DNA of the CDR3: TGTGCCAGCAGTGAACTAGCGGGAGGCACCGGGGAGCTGTTTTTT.

The J gene is TRBJ2-2, the V gene TRBV29-1; D is undetermined. Trimming shortened V by 6 bases and J by 1 base, and 12 bases separated the two germline ends. This CDR3 is 14 amino acids long. The germline V gene has CDR1 SQVTM and CDR2 ANQGSEA. In DNA form, the CDR3 reads TGCAGCGTAGTGACCCGCCTGAACACCGGGGAGCTGTTTTTT. Encoded protein: CSVVTRLNTGELFF.

The chain carries TRBV19 and TRBJ1-1; no reliable D call. The length of the CDR3 is 13 residues. V was trimmed by 2 bases and J by 7 bases, leaving 11 bases between them. Germline CDR1 reads LNHDA; CDR2 reads SQIVND (reference sequence). The CDR3 loop is CASSIRTDIEAFF. The DNA for the CDR3 is TGTGCCAGTAGTATAAGGACTGATATTGAAGCTTTCTTT.

In its sample, this clone was seen once. The CDR3 DNA is TGTGCCAGCAGCCCTGAAGGGGGGTACGGGGAGACCCAGTACTTC. This translates into CASSPEGGYGETQYF. The rearrangement links TRBV28 to TRBJ2-5; D may correspond to TRBD1 or TRBD2 (6 bases each). CDR1 MDHEN and CDR2 SYDVKM come from the germline V gene. There are 15 residues in the CDR3. With 6 bases removed from V and 5 bases from J, the gap between germline ends came to 19 bases.

The V gene is TRBV27, the J gene TRBJ2-3; 7 nucleotides agree with TRBD1. The germline V gene has CDR1 MNHEY and CDR2 SMNVEV (reference sequence). The CDR3 totals 14 residues. The V and J ends lost 5 bases and 2 bases, in that order; junction bases with no gene match: 4. CDR3 in amino acids: CASSLGGHTDTQYF. CDR3 sequence (DNA): TGTGCCAGCAGTCTAGGGGGCCACACAGATACGCAGTATTTT.

The chain recombines TRBV2 with TRBJ2-4; possible D gene TRBD2, 5 bases. Germline values: CDR1 SNHLY, CDR2 FYNNEI. V lost 0 bases, J lost 0 bases, and 6 bases lay in between. This CDR3 region has 15 residues. The CDR3: CASSEAGIAKNIQYF. The CDR3 bases are TGTGCCAGCAGTGAAGCCGGGATAGCCAAAAACATTCAGTACTTC.